This T cell receptor beta chain was sequenced for a study of memory B cells and T cells in multiple sclerosis. General observations from the study: Compartments had unequal clone-set sizes, affecting shared clonotype counts.

There are 14 residues in the CDR3. The V gene's germline CDR1 is SGHNT and CDR2 YYREEE (reference sequence). The V end lost 4 bases, the J end lost 1 base, and 11 bases lay between the germline ends. Of note for this clone: Its antigen is undetermined.

Assay: immunoSEQ multiplex PCR; the TCRdb copy retains only in-frame clones and omits some. This table has about 32,000 clones, about 83% appearing once. CFSE-dim autoproliferating and CFSE-high non-proliferating T cells from unstimulated culture were sequenced separately. Cultures began with roughly 5x10^7 CFSE-labeled PBMCs, unstimulated for roughly seven days, with replicate wells pooled. PBMCs were labeled with 0.45 to 0.6 uM CFSE and cultured without exogenous stimuli. Sequencing was performed on PBMCs from blood kept in culture. This clonotype was sampled from a human donor with multiple sclerosis. The V gene is TRBV5-4, the J gene TRBJ1-1; D unclear. Here the CDR3 reads CASSKAPGNTEAFF. In DNA form, the CDR3 reads TGTGCCAGCAGCAAAGCCCCAGGGAACACTGAAGCTTTCTTT.